Following are 10 T cell receptor beta chains from one sample sequenced in a study of shared clonotypes between healthy human individuals. The assay was immunoSEQ multiplex PCR, and TCRdb's table has in-frame clones only and misses some. The table includes a few million clones, over 90% detected once. Sequenced input: naive CD4+ T cells from PBMCs. Subset described: CD45RA+ positively selected. All receptors derive from a man aged 18 to 29 in good health. Some clones in this sample may be carry-over from other donors' samples.

Points on this clone: The sample holds other DNA sequences that translate to the same CDR3. The chain has TRBV28 and TRBJ2-7; 8 bases are shared with TRBD1. Germline-derived CDR1 and CDR2 are MDHEN and SYDVKM. Trimming took 6 bases from V and 3 from J; bases not matched to a gene: 10. This CDR3 has 15 amino acids. CDR3 amino acids: CASSPGGGTHYEQYF. CDR3 DNA: TGTGCCAGCAGCCCAGGGGGCGGGACTCACTACGAGCAGTACTTC.

V is TRBV29-1 and J is TRBJ1-1; D is unclear. The CDR3 length is 14 residues. CDR1 and CDR2 (germline): SQVTM, ANQGSEA. With 7 bases removed from V and 1 base from J, the gap between germline ends came to 16 bases. CDR3 region: CSGLSGSRNTEAFF. The CDR3 region has the DNA TGCAGCGGACTTTCGGGGAGCAGGAACACTGAAGCTTTCTTT.

The chain couples TRBV28 to TRBJ2-6; D might be TRBD1 (6 bases). V was pared by 3 bases and J by 2 bases, with 11 bases between. CDR3 size: 16 residues. The germline V gene has CDR1 MDHEN and CDR2 SYDVKM. The CDR3: CASSLVPGAGANVLTF. CDR3 in DNA: TGTGCCAGCAGTTTGGTCCCAGGGGCTGGGGCCAACGTCCTGACTTTC.

This clone came up a few times. This chain's CDR3 is CASSLQTYTEAFF. The CDR3 DNA reads TGTGCCAGCAGTTTACAGACTTACACTGAAGCTTTCTTT. The chain has TRBV27 and TRBJ1-1; no clear D gene. This CDR3 contains 13 residues. Deletions cut 2 bases from V and 3 bases from J, with 7 bases between. Germline CDR1 MNHEY, CDR2 SMNVEV (reference sequence).

The V call is TRBV2, the J call TRBJ2-7, with 12 bases identical to TRBD2. The trim removed 8 bases at V and 7 bases at J, leaving 12 bases unmatched. The CDR3 is 15 residues long. In germline, CDR1 is SNHLY, CDR2 FYNNEI. CDR3 in amino acids: CASRWTSGIVREQYF. CDR3 nucleotides: TGTGCCAGCCGGTGGACTAGCGGGATTGTGCGGGAGCAGTACTTC.

Turning to this clone: Other DNA sequences in the sample encode the same CDR3. The rearrangement uses TRBV5-1 and TRBJ2-5; D possibly matches TRBD1 or TRBD2 (5 bases each). Germline V gene data show CDR1 as SGHRS and CDR2 as YFSETQ. Between the trimmed V and J ends, which lost 3 bases and 4 bases, there was a span of 13 bases. CDR3 length: 14 amino acids. The CDR3 loop reads CASSSGTQGETQYF. CDR3 nucleotide sequence: TGCGCCAGCAGCTCCGGGACCCAAGGAGAGACCCAGTACTTC.

V and J are TRBV5-1 and TRBJ1-1, with D unclear. From germline, CDR1 is SGHRS and CDR2 YFSETQ. The CDR3 spans 15 residues. Deletions cut 0 bases from V and 8 bases from J, with 17 bases between. The CDR3 region has the DNA TGCGCCAGCAGCTTGGCCGCGGGCGCCGTGGGGGAAGCTTTCTTT. As protein: CASSLAAGAVGEAFF.

This chain joins TRBV29-1 and TRBJ2-1; a weak D match, TRBD2 (5 bases). Germline CDR1 reads SQVTM; CDR2 reads ANQGSEA. This CDR3 has 14 amino acids. With 8 bases removed from V and 6 bases from J, the gap between germline ends came to 20 bases. The CDR3 loop is CSSADPWASNEQFF. The CDR3 DNA is TGCAGCTCAGCGGACCCCTGGGCCTCCAATGAGCAGTTCTTC.

The genes are TRBV5-5 and TRBJ1-1, with D tentatively TRBD1 (6 bases). Germline CDR1 and CDR2: SGHKS and YYEKEE (reference sequence). The CDR3 is made up of 16 amino acids. The ends were cut back, 3 bases at V and 0 bases at J, with 15 bases in the middle. The CDR3: CASSYARTALNTEAFF. In DNA, the CDR3 is TGTGCCAGCAGCTACGCCAGGACAGCCCTGAACACTGAAGCTTTCTTT.

Remarks on this clone: This CDR3 is also generated by other DNA sequences in the sample. CDR3 DNA sequence: TGCAGTGCTAGAGATAACCAGCCCCAGCATTTT. It encodes CSARDNQPQHF. The chain uses TRBV20-1 and TRBJ1-5; D gene uncertain. The germline V gene encodes CDR1 DFQATT and CDR2 SNEGSKA (reference sequence). V lost 0 bases, J lost 7 bases, and 4 bases lay in between. The CDR3 is made up of 11 amino acids.